One sample yielded the 22 T cell receptor beta chains listed below, sequenced in a study of blood T cell repertoires in COVID-19. The repertoire was sequenced with immunoSEQ multiplex PCR; TCRdb's copy has only in-frame clones and lacks some. The sample gives 85,000 to 110,000 clones, approximately 88% of which show up once; around 3.7% is in the top ten. The sequencing input was peripheral blood. These receptors were taken from a woman aged 55-69 years with acute or convalescent COVID-19.

The rearrangement joins TRBV5-1 to TRBJ1-2, with 9 bases that match TRBD1. Unmatched junction bases numbered 0, after V lost 0 bases and J lost 3 bases. This CDR3 has 14 amino acids. Germline V gene data show CDR1 as SGHRS and CDR2 as YFSETQ. In DNA, the CDR3 is TGCGCCAGCAGCTTGGGACAGGGGGACTATGGCTACACCTTC. Its protein product is CASSLGQGDYGYTF.

The gene calls are TRBV19 and TRBJ2-1; TRBD2 matches at 13 bases. V trimming: 5 bases; J trimming: 7 bases; junction bases outside the gene matches: 5. CDR1 LNHDA and CDR2 SQIVND come from the germline V gene (reference sequence). The CDR3 has 15 amino acids. CDR3 region: CASSPRTSGSNEQFF. The DNA of the CDR3 is TGTGCCAGTAGTCCCCGGACTAGCGGGAGTAATGAGCAGTTCTTC.

The chain carries TRBV28 and TRBJ2-3, with a weak D call TRBD1 (5 bases). The CDR3 sequence is 17 residues long. The germline CDR1 and CDR2 sequences are MDHEN and SYDVKM. Trimming took 8 bases from V and 0 from J, leaving 21 bases between them. In nucleotides, the CDR3 is TGTGCCAGCCATGACCCAGGGTCCTTCTATAGCACAGATACGCAGTATTTT. Translated: CASHDPGSFYSTDTQYF.

This clone was picked up one time. The chain couples TRBV5-1 to TRBJ2-1; TRBD2 aligns across 8 bases. Germline assignment: CDR1 SGHRS and CDR2 YFSETQ. Losses at the gene ends were 0 bases for V and 4 bases for J; bases not matched to a gene: 6. The CDR3 extends over 16 amino acids. The CDR3 DNA reads as TGCGCCAGCAGCTTGGATAGTAGCGGGACTTACAATGAGCAGTTCTTC. Translating gives CASSLDSSGTYNEQFF.

This sequence joins TRBV5-6 and TRBJ2-1; no reliable D call. Germline-derived CDR1 and CDR2 are SGHDT and YYEEEE. Deletions cut 0 bases from V and 10 bases from J, with 5 bases between. The CDR3 consists of 11 residues. CDR3 coding DNA: TGTGCCAGCAGCTTGGGCAGGGAGCAGTTCTTC. This gives the protein CASSLGREQFF.

In DNA, the CDR3 is TGTGCCAGCAAAAGGGACTCCTCAACGCTTCAGCCCCAGCATTTT. Its translation: CASKRDSSTLQPQHF. The chain links TRBV6-5 to TRBJ1-5; perhaps TRBD1 as D (5 bases). The CDR3 runs to 15 residues. Germline values: CDR1 MNHEY, CDR2 SVGAGI. The V and J ends lost 7 bases and 6 bases respectively, with 19 bases between them.

V and J are TRBV29-1 and TRBJ1-4; D is uncertain. CDR1 is SQVTM, CDR2 ANQGSEA, per germline. V lost 6 bases to trimming and J lost 5 bases, with 10 bases between them. The CDR3 spans 12 residues. CDR3 protein: CSVLAMNEKLFF. CDR3 nucleotides: TGCAGCGTCCTGGCCATGAATGAAAAACTGTTTTTT.

The rearrangement joins TRBV19 to TRBJ1-1; D is unresolved. Germline V gene data show CDR1 as LNHDA and CDR2 as SQIVND (reference sequence). This CDR3 has 11 amino acids. V lost 3 bases and J 6 bases, leaving 5 bases between the germline ends. CDR3 nucleotide sequence: TGTGCCAGTAGTATCTTCGCTGAAGCTTTCTTT. As protein: CASSIFAEAFF.

The chain uses TRBV19 and TRBJ1-1; 7 nucleotides match TRBD1. Germline values: CDR1 LNHDA, CDR2 SQIVND (reference sequence). CDR3 length: 13 amino acids. The J segment lost 12 bases and the V segment lost 6 bases, leaving 13 bases of the junction unmatched. The CDR3 region has the DNA TGTGCCAGTAGACAGGGGTCCCCGGACACAACTTTCTTT. Its protein is CASRQGSPDTTFF.

V is TRBV5-1 and J is TRBJ1-1, with 7 bases identical to TRBD1. The CDR3 loop spans 13 amino acids. The germline CDR1 and CDR2 sequences are SGHRS and YFSETQ. Trimming cost V 4 bases and J 4 bases; bases outside gene matches: 4. This CDR3 reads CASSQGQPTEAFF. In DNA form, the CDR3 reads TGCGCCAGCAGCCAGGGACAGCCCACTGAAGCTTTCTTT.

CDR3 in DNA: TGTGCCAGCAGTCTGGGGCCGACTAACTATGGCTACACCTTC. This translates into CASSLGPTNYGYTF. The rearrangement links TRBV27 to TRBJ1-2; a possible D gene is TRBD1 (5 bases). The CDR3 runs 14 residues. Germline V CDR1 and CDR2: MNHEY, SMNVEV (reference sequence). The V end lost 5 bases, the J end lost 0 bases, and 10 bases lay between the germline ends.

The J gene is TRBJ1-5, the V gene TRBV2; D unresolved. V was shortened by 6 bases and J by 7 bases, with 13 bases between the two germline ends. The CDR3 is 13 amino acids. CDR1 is SNHLY, CDR2 FYNNEI, per germline. CDR3 protein: CASRDLGGQPQHF. CDR3 DNA sequence: TGTGCCAGCAGGGATTTAGGAGGCCAGCCCCAGCATTTT.

This chain links TRBV28 with TRBJ1-5; no reliable D call. This CDR3 is 13 amino acids long. V shed 6 bases and J shed 7 bases, with 13 bases lying between them. From germline, CDR1 is MDHEN and CDR2 SYDVKM. The CDR3: CASSPVGEQPQHF. The DNA of the CDR3 is TGTGCCAGCAGCCCTGTGGGCGAGCAGCCCCAGCATTTT.

This clone was recorded once. The CDR3 region is CSVARTSAYTDTQYF. The CDR3 DNA reads as TGCAGCGTTGCCCGGACTAGCGCCTACACAGATACGCAGTATTTT. The rearrangement uses TRBV29-1 and TRBJ2-3, with 9 nucleotides matching TRBD2. Germline V CDR1 and CDR2: SQVTM, ANQGSEA. V was clipped by 4 bases and J by 2 bases; unmatched bases: 7. CDR3 length: 15 residues.

The chain uses TRBV19 and TRBJ1-5; no clear D. Looked up from germline, CDR1 is LNHDA and CDR2 is SQIVND (reference sequence). This CDR3 is built from 13 residues. With 3 bases removed from V and 4 bases from J, the gap between germline ends came to 7 bases. The CDR3 is CASSMGTNQPQHF. CDR3 DNA: TGTGCCAGTAGTATGGGCACAAATCAGCCCCAGCATTTT. The full variable domain, with the rest looked up from reference TRBV19 and TRBJ1-5, is DGGITQSPKYLFRKEGQNVTLSCEQNLNHDAMYWYRQDPGQGLRLIYYSQIVNDFQKGDIAEGYSVSREKKESFPLTVTSAQKNPTAFYLCASSMGTNQPQHFGDGTRLSIL.

The rearrangement links TRBV5-1 to TRBJ2-3; D gene unclear. The CDR3 has 12 amino acids. CDR1 SGHRS and CDR2 YFSETQ come from the germline V gene. V shed 1 base and J shed 5 bases, with 5 bases lying between them. For the CDR3, the DNA is TGCGCCAGCAGCTTGACGGTAGATACGCAGTATTTT. This translates into CASSLTVDTQYF.

The V gene is TRBV5-1, the J gene TRBJ2-5; D perhaps matches TRBD2 (6 bases). Germline V gives CDR1 SGHRS, CDR2 YFSETQ. V was shortened by 3 bases and J by 6 bases, with 18 bases between the two germline ends. The CDR3 has 15 residues. CDR3 DNA sequence: TGCGCCAGCAGCTCCTGGGGGGAGTCGGGGCAGACCCAGTACTTC. Translating gives CASSSWGESGQTQYF.

The chain uses TRBV19 and TRBJ1-1; 8 bases line up with TRBD1. This CDR3 has 17 amino acids. Germline V gene data show CDR1 as LNHDA and CDR2 as SQIVND (reference sequence). Germline trimming cut 1 base from V and 4 bases from J; bases unmatched to any gene: 11. The CDR3 protein is CASSIAGRGQGLTEAFF. CDR3 in DNA: TGTGCCAGTAGTATAGCTGGTCGAGGACAGGGACTCACTGAAGCTTTCTTT.

The J gene is TRBJ1-3, the V gene TRBV19; 8 bases agree with TRBD1. The germline V gene encodes CDR1 LNHDA and CDR2 SQIVND (reference sequence). The CDR3 is 16 amino acids. The V and J ends lost 6 bases and 2 bases, in that order; junction bases with no gene match: 9. CDR3 in amino acids: CASSLPMDRAGNTIYF. The CDR3 coding sequence is TGTGCCAGTAGCCTCCCGATGGACAGGGCTGGAAACACCATATATTTT.

CDR3 sequence: CASSYSGLAGIYNEQFF. The CDR3 DNA reads TGTGCCAGCAGTTACTCTGGGCTAGCGGGAATCTACAATGAGCAGTTCTTC. This sequence joins TRBV6-2 or TRBV6-3 and TRBJ2-1, with 9 bases that match TRBD2. The CDR3 spans 17 residues. Germline values: CDR1 MNHEY, CDR2 SVGEGT. V was clipped by 0 bases and J by 3 bases; unmatched bases: 6.

The CDR3 region is CASSPGTSGMGPETQYF. The CDR3 nucleotides are TGTGCCAGCAGTCCCGGGACTAGCGGGATGGGTCCAGAGACCCAGTACTTC. This rearrangement joins TRBV27 to TRBJ2-5, with 13 positions matching TRBD2. CDR1 is MNHEY, CDR2 SMNVEV, per germline (reference sequence). The CDR3 runs 17 residues. After removal of 5 bases from V and 4 bases from J, the junction contained 10 bases not matched to a gene.

This chain links TRBV19 with TRBJ2-3, with D uncertain. The ends were cut back, 7 bases at V and 1 base at J, with 6 bases in the middle. The CDR3 contains 12 residues. CDR1 is LNHDA, CDR2 SQIVND, per germline (reference sequence). The CDR3 loop reads CASTSGTDTQYF. In DNA form, the CDR3 reads TGTGCCAGTACCTCTGGCACAGATACGCAGTATTTT.